These T cell receptor beta chains were read from a single sample in a study of shared clonotypes between healthy human individuals. This table comes from immunoSEQ multiplex PCR, and its TCRdb copy is limited to in-frame clones, with some not included. The data hold about 2.4 million clones, with around 90% observed a single time. Sequencing was carried out using naive CD4+ T cells sorted from blood. Receptor source: a young man in good health. CDR3s include the opening cysteine and the closing phenylalanine or tryptophan. The D gene is left open where the match is weak. Clone size is not always given. Where it is, it says once, few, many or a class for expanded clones.

D	V	J	length	size	CDR3	DNA
-	TRBV28	TRBJ1-2	13	-	CASSLRANYGYTF	TGTGCCAGCAGTTTGAGAGCTAACTATGGCTACACCTTC
-	TRBV7-2	TRBJ2-7	11	-	CASSVGYEQYF	TGTGCCAGCAGCGTTGGCTACGAGCAGTACTTC
-	TRBV5-1	TRBJ1-2	14	-	CASSPGGRGYGYTF	TGCGCCAGCAGCCCGGGGGGCAGGGGATATGGCTACACCTTC
TRBD1	TRBV19	TRBJ2-3	11	-	CASTYGTGWYF	TGTGCCAGTACCTACGGGACAGGGTGGTATTTT
-	TRBV10-3	TRBJ2-5	15	-	CAISESEGAGETQYF	TGTGCCATCAGTGAGTCGGAGGGGGCAGGGGAGACCCAGTACTTC
-	TRBV11-2	TRBJ2-3	16	-	CASSLPAEAQGDTQYF	TGTGCCAGCAGCTTGCCTGCTGAGGCCCAGGGAGATACGCAGTATTTT
-	TRBV2	TRBJ2-7	15	-	CASSDIALRTHEQYF	TGTGCCAGCAGTGACATTGCCCTTCGGACCCACGAGCAGTACTTC
TRBD2	TRBV6-1	TRBJ2-6	19	-	CASSAPQGTSGSGANVLTF	TGTGCCAGCAGTGCCCCCCAAGGGACTAGCGGCTCTGGGGCCAACGTCCTGACTTTC
-	TRBV7-2	TRBJ2-5	16	-	CASSLFGQGIIETQYF	TGTGCCAGCAGCTTATTCGGGCAGGGAATAATAGAGACCCAGTACTTC
TRBD2	TRBV5-6	TRBJ2-3	17	-	CASSWRLAGASTDTQYF	TGTGCCAGCAGCTGGCGACTAGCGGGGGCTAGCACAGATACGCAGTATTTT
TRBD2	TRBV7-9	TRBJ2-7	17	-	CASSLGGTSGTPYEQYF	TGTGCCAGCAGCTTAGGAGGGACTAGCGGGACCCCCTACGAGCAGTACTTC
-	TRBV4-1	TRBJ2-3	13	-	CASSHSSTDTQYF	TGCGCCAGCAGCCATTCCAGCACAGATACGCAGTATTTT
-	TRBV7-8	TRBJ2-7	13	once	CASSLVGGYEQYF	TGTGCCAGCAGCTTGGTGGGAGGCTACGAGCAGTACTTC
-	TRBV7-9	TRBJ2-5	14	once	CASSYYSDQETQYF	TGTGCCAGCAGCTATTACAGCGATCAAGAGACCCAGTACTTC
TRBD1	TRBV10-3	TRBJ1-2	14	-	CAIGAGGEHYGYTF	TGTGCCATCGGAGCAGGGGGCGAGCACTATGGCTACACCTTC
-	TRBV5-1	TRBJ1-6	16	-	CASSLESSSYNSPLHF	TGCGCCAGCAGCTTGGAGTCCAGCTCCTATAATTCACCCCTCCACTTT
-	TRBV23-1	TRBJ2-3	14	-	CASSFNPGADTQYF	TGCGCCAGCAGCTTCAATCCGGGAGCAGATACGCAGTATTTT
-	TRBV6-1	TRBJ2-7	16	-	CASSVSRGAITYEQYF	TGTGCCAGCAGTGTATCAAGAGGGGCTATAACCTACGAGCAGTACTTC
TRBD2	TRBV10-3	TRBJ2-3	16	-	CAISGTSGSGTDTQYF	TGTGCCATCAGTGGAACTAGCGGGTCCGGCACAGATACGCAGTATTTT
TRBD1	TRBV7-8	TRBJ2-2	14	few	CASSRDRVTGELFF	TGTGCCAGCAGCCGGGACAGGGTCACCGGGGAGCTGTTTTTT
-	TRBV2	TRBJ1-1	13	few	CASSEAGNTEAFF	TGTGCCAGCAGCGAGGCTGGGAACACTGAAGCTTTCTTT
TRBD1	TRBV7-3	TRBJ2-3	15	-	CASSSRGQFTDTQYF	TGTGCCAGCAGCAGCCGGGGACAGTTCACAGATACGCAGTATTTT
TRBD2	TRBV7-2	TRBJ2-3	16	-	CASSSDGGVSTDTQYF	TGTGCCAGCAGCTCCGACGGGGGGGTGAGCACAGATACGCAGTATTTT
TRBD1	TRBV6-6	TRBJ2-7	14	once	CASSYTGGSYEQYF	TGTGCCAGCAGTTACACAGGGGGCTCCTACGAGCAGTACTTC
TRBD2	TRBV6-5	TRBJ2-7	16	-	CASSYLSASGRAEQYF	TGTGCCAGCAGTTATCTCTCTGCTAGCGGGAGGGCCGAGCAGTACTTC
-	TRBV9	TRBJ1-3	15	-	CASSSTPGTGNTIYF	TGTGCCAGCAGCTCGACGCCAGGGACTGGAAACACCATATATTTT
TRBD1	TRBV28	TRBJ2-1	14	-	CASSSGTEYNEQFF	TGTGCCAGCAGCTCCGGGACAGAATACAATGAGCAGTTCTTC
-	TRBV28	TRBJ2-5	16	-	CASSWGVAPVRETQYF	TGTGCCAGCAGCTGGGGAGTGGCTCCTGTCCGGGAGACCCAGTACTTC
-	TRBV5-8	TRBJ1-1	13	once	CASFPKMNTEAFF	TGTGCCAGCTTCCCGAAGATGAACACTGAAGCTTTCTTT
-	TRBV14	TRBJ2-1	19	-	CASSQPIKAGAYGYNEQFF	TGTGCCAGCAGCCAACCAATTAAGGCGGGGGCCTATGGCTACAATGAGCAGTTCTTC
-	TRBV18	TRBJ2-7	15	-	CASSPGRQGAYEQYF	TGTGCCAGCTCACCAGGGCGTCAAGGGGCGTACGAGCAGTACTTC
TRBD2	TRBV2	TRBJ2-5	15	-	CASSEETSPQETQYF	TGTGCCAGCAGTGAGGAGACTAGCCCCCAAGAGACCCAGTACTTC
TRBD2	TRBV7-8	TRBJ2-1	15	-	CASSLGRISDNEQFF	TGTGCCAGCAGCCTCGGGAGGATTTCCGACAATGAGCAGTTCTTC
-	TRBV14	TRBJ1-6	14	-	CASSQQGGGSPLHF	TGTGCCAGCAGTCAACAGGGAGGTGGTTCACCCCTCCACTTT
-	TRBV27	TRBJ2-7	14	-	CASSSGQASYEQYF	TGTGCCAGCAGTTCAGGGCAGGCTTCCTACGAGCAGTACTTC
-	TRBV5-1	TRBJ2-2	15	-	CASSSVAGATGELFF	TGCGCCAGCAGCTCCGTGGCGGGCGCCACCGGGGAGCTGTTTTTT
-	TRBV5-4	TRBJ2-3	17	-	CASSIPGQRRGADTQYF	TGTGCCAGCAGCATCCCGGGACAACGGAGAGGGGCAGATACGCAGTATTTT
-	TRBV2	TRBJ2-7	14	-	CASSPQGDIYEQYF	TGTGCCAGCAGCCCCCAAGGGGACATCTACGAGCAGTACTTC